This T cell receptor beta chain was profiled in a study of human T cells and chemical hapten exposure. Overall study context: A 2 cm by 2 cm inner upper arm patch received 2% DPC for sensitization.

Study-level results: Given that the donors had alopecia, their immune response may differ from that seen in healthy people.

Indicated time point: patch test 1, 2 weeks after DPC sensitization. The treatment was: therapeutic diphenylcyclopropenone sensitization with weekly scalp DPC. About this clonotype itself: As yet, its antigen is unknown.

The authors' processing: A per-sample median of roughly 96,000 TCRs was observed, with a range of about 20,000 to 700,000. TCRdb ran MiXCR on the RACE reads and lists one entry per CDR3 protein. TCRdb's processing, not the authors' own work, is the source of the V and J calls. The table includes some 77,000 distinct CDR3 sequences, approximately 10% detected once. Deletions cut 4 bases from V and 6 bases from J, with 14 bases between. This CDR3 spans 14 amino acids. Germline assignment: CDR1 SGHRS and CDR2 YFSETQ. The TCR comes from a woman aged 45-59 years with alopecia areata. Some clones in this sample may be carry-over from other donors' samples. This chain joins TRBV5-1 and TRBJ2-1; D is undetermined. Sequencing was performed on whole blood, taken in connection with sensitization to the hapten diphenylcyclopropenone (DPC). DNA of the CDR3: TGCGCCAGCAGCCACGGCCTTGCGCCCAATGAGCAGTTCTTC. It translates to CASSHGLAPNEQFF.